Each of the 23 T cell receptor beta chains below was sequenced from the same sample in a study of blood T cell repertoires in COVID-19. Clones were sequenced by immunoSEQ multiplex PCR, and TCRdb holds only the in-frame ones, with some missing. Altogether 76,000 or so clones are present, around 88% being singletons, with the ten largest covering just over 8%. Sequenced input: peripheral blood. The source of these receptors is a man aged 25-45 years with acute or convalescent COVID-19.

This sequence joins TRBV27 and TRBJ1-1; the D is unclear. Trimming stripped 4 bases from V and 0 bases from J, with 15 bases between. This CDR3 is built from 16 residues. CDR1 is MNHEY, CDR2 SMNVEV, per germline (reference sequence). CDR3 in amino acids: CASSSGLLGVNTEAFF. The DNA for the CDR3 is TGTGCCAGCAGTTCTGGACTCCTCGGGGTGAACACTGAAGCTTTCTTT.

The chain employs TRBV21-1 and TRBJ2-7; the table's D call, TRBD1, was not checked against the DNA. TRBV21-1 is a known pseudogene. CDR3 length: 15 residues. The CDR3 DNA sequence: TGTGCCAGCAGCAGAGACCTGACAGGGATCTACGAGCAGTACTTC. This translates into CASSRDLTGIYEQYF.

As DNA, the CDR3 is TGTGCCAGCAGCAAAGACTCTGAAGCTTTCTTT. It specifies CASSKDSEAFF. The chain has TRBV5-4 and TRBJ1-1; D is unclear. This CDR3 contains 11 residues. CDR1 and CDR2 (germline): SGHNT, YYREEE (reference sequence). V lost 4 bases and J 6 bases, leaving 7 bases between the germline ends.

The rearrangement links TRBV15 to TRBJ2-5; D may be TRBD2 (6 bases). CDR3 size: 15 residues. The V end was cut by 1 base, the J end by 5 bases, with 14 bases between. Germline lookup yields CDR1 LNHNV and CDR2 YYDKDF (reference sequence). The CDR3 sequence: CATSRATAGKETQYF. The CDR3 region has the DNA TGTGCCACCAGCAGAGCCACGGCGGGGAAGGAGACCCAGTACTTC.

J is TRBJ1-4 and V is TRBV15, with D possibly matching TRBD1 (6 bases). Germline assignment: CDR1 LNHNV and CDR2 YYDKDF (reference sequence). Between the trimmed V and J ends, which lost 0 bases and 7 bases, there was a span of 9 bases. The CDR3 sequence is 14 residues long. In nucleotides, the CDR3 is TGTGCCACCAGCAGAGAGAGGGGGAGTGAAAAACTGTTTTTT. Its protein product is CATSRERGSEKLFF.

This sequence joins TRBV12-3 or TRBV12-4 and TRBJ2-1; D is possibly TRBD2 (5 bases). V lost 3 bases and J lost 6, with 9 bases in between. The length of the CDR3 is 13 residues. The CDR3 coding sequence is TGTGCCAGCAGTTTTAGTGGAGGCAATGAGCAGTTCTTC. Its translation is CASSFSGGNEQFF.

The chain is built from TRBV6-6 and TRBJ1-1; D uncertain. The CDR3 loop spans 13 amino acids. V lost 2 bases and J lost 3, with 7 bases in between. The germline CDR1 and CDR2 sequences are MNHNY and SVGAGI (reference sequence). CDR3 sequence (DNA): TGTGCCAGCAGTTACCCCCCGGACACTGAAGCTTTCTTT. Its protein is CASSYPPDTEAFF.

V is TRBV18 and J is TRBJ2-5; 7 bases line up with TRBD1. J lost 4 bases, V lost 4 bases, and 3 bases had no gene match. Looked up from germline, CDR1 is KGHSH and CDR2 is LQKENI. The CDR3 is 13 amino acids. The CDR3: CASSRWTGETQYF. CDR3 coding DNA: TGTGCCAGCTCACGCTGGACAGGAGAGACCCAGTACTTC. The full variable domain, its missing parts supplied by reference TRBV18 and TRBJ2-5, is NAGVMQNPRHLVRRRGQEARLRCSPMKGHSHVYWYRQLPEEGLKFMVYLQKENIIDESGMPKERFSAEFPKEGPSILRIQQVVRGDSAAYFCASSRWTGETQYFGPGTRLLVL.

This chain uses TRBV18 with TRBJ2-3, with a possible D match to TRBD1 (5 bases). The CDR3 sequence is 14 residues long. Trimming pared 6 bases from V and 0 bases from J, leaving 10 bases between. Germline-derived CDR1 and CDR2 are KGHSH and LQKENI. CDR3 nucleotides: TGTGCCAGCTCCCTGACAGCTAGCACAGATACGCAGTATTTT. Protein: CASSLTASTDTQYF. Full variable domain (outside the CDR3, taken from reference TRBV18 and TRBJ2-3): NAGVMQNPRHLVRRRGQEARLRCSPMKGHSHVYWYRQLPEEGLKFMVYLQKENIIDESGMPKERFSAEFPKEGPSILRIQQVVRGDSAAYFCASSLTASTDTQYFGPGTRLTVL.

This clone appeared a single time. This chain uses TRBV7-2 with TRBJ2-5, with TRBD2 identical over 13 bases. The CDR3 consists of 17 residues. The J segment lost 5 bases and the V segment lost 5 bases, leaving 11 bases of the junction unmatched. Per the germline V gene, CDR1 is SGHTA and CDR2 is FQGNSA. CDR3 sequence reads: CASSPSGTSGTGETQYF. As DNA, the CDR3 is TGTGCCAGCAGCCCCTCTGGGACTAGCGGGACGGGGGAGACCCAGTACTTC.

The rearrangement uses TRBV20-1 and TRBJ2-5, with D possibly TRBD1 on 5 matching bases. CDR3 length: 14 residues. V was cut by 3 bases and J by 2 bases, with 13 bases left in between. Per the germline V gene, CDR1 is DFQATT and CDR2 is SNEGSKA (reference sequence). CDR3 residues: CSASRGGVQETQYF. Written as DNA, the CDR3 is TGCAGTGCTAGTAGGGGCGGAGTACAAGAGACCCAGTACTTC.

V and J are TRBV28 and TRBJ1-4, with TRBD1 identical over 10 bases. This CDR3 is 15 amino acids long. With V trimmed by 5 bases and J by 8 bases, 8 bases remained unmatched. CDR1 and CDR2 (germline): MDHEN, SYDVKM. CDR3 in amino acids: CASSPQTGGDEKLFF. The CDR3 region has the DNA TGTGCCAGCAGTCCTCAGACAGGGGGCGACGAAAAACTGTTTTTT.

The rearrangement links TRBV5-4 to TRBJ2-7; 8 nucleotides line up with TRBD2. The V and J ends lost 4 bases and 3 bases, in that order; junction bases with no gene match: 12. The V gene's germline CDR1 is SGHNT and CDR2 YYREEE (reference sequence). The CDR3 spans 16 residues. This CDR3 reads CASSPSTALAVYEQYF. The CDR3 nucleotides read TGTGCCAGCAGCCCGTCTACGGCACTAGCGGTCTACGAGCAGTACTTC.

V is TRBV18 and J is TRBJ1-1, with D maybe TRBD1 (6 bases). The germline V and J ends were trimmed by 9 bases and 1 base, with 12 bases remaining between them. Germline V gene sequence: CDR1 KGHSH, CDR2 LQKENI. The length of the CDR3 is 13 residues. This CDR3 is CASTGNGNTEAFF. Here the CDR3 DNA reads TGTGCCAGTACAGGGAACGGGAACACTGAAGCTTTCTTT.

This chain uses TRBV14 with TRBJ1-2; D is perhaps TRBD1 (6 bases). CDR1 and CDR2 from the germline V gene are SGHDN and FVKESK. V lost 0 bases and J 5 bases, leaving 13 bases between the germline ends. The CDR3 spans 15 residues. The CDR3 reads CASSQDSGAWYGYTF. CDR3 coding DNA: TGTGCCAGCAGCCAAGATTCAGGGGCTTGGTATGGCTACACCTTC.

V usage is TRBV19 and J usage is TRBJ2-1, with 8 bases fitting TRBD1. CDR1 LNHDA and CDR2 SQIVND come from the germline V gene (reference sequence). The junction had 2 bases not matched to a gene; V was cut back by 3 bases and J by 1 base. The CDR3 has 15 amino acids. CDR3 DNA sequence: TGTGCCAGTAGTATTTACAGGGGGTCCTACAATGAGCAGTTCTTC. Residues: CASSIYRGSYNEQFF.

CDR3 DNA sequence: TGCGCCAGCAGCCCCTTATGGGGCGGAAGCTCCTACGAGCAGTACTTC. As protein: CASSPLWGGSSYEQYF. The V gene is TRBV4-1, the J gene TRBJ2-7; tentative D call: TRBD1 (5 bases). The germline V gene has CDR1 MGHRA and CDR2 YSYEKL. This CDR3 comprises 16 residues. V was pared by 4 bases and J by 0 bases, with 16 bases between.

CDR3 in amino acids: CASSFDRVYGYTF. The CDR3 nucleotides read TGTGCCAGCAGTTTCGACAGGGTCTATGGCTACACCTTC. This sequence joins TRBV28 and TRBJ1-2; 7 bases match TRBD1. Unmatched junction bases numbered 2, after V lost 3 bases and J lost 4 bases. This CDR3 is built from 13 residues. CDR1 is MDHEN and CDR2 is SYDVKM in the germline V gene.

The chain employs TRBV6-1 and TRBJ2-2; D is undetermined. Germline values: CDR1 MNHNS, CDR2 SASEGT. Deletions cut 0 bases from V and 6 bases from J, with 8 bases between. The CDR3 consists of 14 residues. CDR3 nucleotide sequence: TGTGCCAGCAGTGAAGCACAAGAACCCGGGGAGCTGTTTTTT. Residues: CASSEAQEPGELFF.

This clone was counted once. The V call is TRBV2, the J call TRBJ2-7, with D uncertain. This CDR3 contains 12 residues. Trimming pared 6 bases from V and 2 bases from J, leaving 8 bases between. The germline V gene encodes CDR1 SNHLY and CDR2 FYNNEI. CDR3 bases: TGTGCCAGCAGCACGACTGCCTACGAGCAGTACTTC. Translated: CASSTTAYEQYF.

The chain couples TRBV28 to TRBJ2-7; tentatively, D is TRBD2 (6 bases). The CDR3 is 14 amino acids. Germline-derived CDR1 and CDR2 are MDHEN and SYDVKM. V lost 6 bases and J lost 4, with 16 bases in between. In DNA form, the CDR3 reads TGTGCCAGCAGCCCCGCGGGGTCGCAGTACGAGCAGTACTTC. Encoded protein: CASSPAGSQYEQYF.

This rearrangement joins TRBV24-1 to TRBJ2-7; TRBD1 agrees at 10 bases. This CDR3 contains 15 residues. V gave up 4 bases and J gave up 5 bases; unmatched junction bases: 7. Germline CDR1 KGHDR, CDR2 SFDVKD. The CDR3 protein is CATSDPGQGNDEQYF. The CDR3 region has the DNA TGTGCCACCAGTGACCCGGGACAGGGGAACGACGAGCAGTACTTC.

The chain has TRBV14 and TRBJ1-1, with a tentative D call TRBD1 (6 bases). The CDR3 is 13 amino acids. Germline CDR1 SGHDN, CDR2 FVKESK. V shed 0 bases and J shed 10 bases, with 12 bases lying between them. DNA for the CDR3: TGTGCCAGCAGCCAAGATCTACAGGGTAGAGCTTTCTTT. It yields the protein CASSQDLQGRAFF. The variable domain in full, with the rest retrieved from reference TRBV14 and TRBJ1-1, is EAGVTQFPSHSVIEKGQTVTLRCDPISGHDNLYWYRRVMGKEIKFLLHFVKESKQDESGMPNNRFLAERTGGTYSTLKVQPAELEDSGVYFCASSQDLQGRAFFGQGTRLTVV.